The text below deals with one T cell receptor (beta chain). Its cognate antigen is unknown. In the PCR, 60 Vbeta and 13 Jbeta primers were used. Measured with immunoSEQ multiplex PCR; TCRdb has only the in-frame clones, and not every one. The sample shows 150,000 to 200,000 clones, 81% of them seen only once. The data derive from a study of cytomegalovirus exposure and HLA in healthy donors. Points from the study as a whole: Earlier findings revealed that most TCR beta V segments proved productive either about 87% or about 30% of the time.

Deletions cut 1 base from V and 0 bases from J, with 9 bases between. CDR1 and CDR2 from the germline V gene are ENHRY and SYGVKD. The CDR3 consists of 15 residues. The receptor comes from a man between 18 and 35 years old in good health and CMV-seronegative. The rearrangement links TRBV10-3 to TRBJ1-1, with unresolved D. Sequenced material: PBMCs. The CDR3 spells CAISELGSMNTEAFF. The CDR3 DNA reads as TGTGCCATCAGTGAGTTGGGCTCAATGAACACTGAAGCTTTCTTT.